The clone carrying this TCR beta chain was recorded many times. Its antigen is undetermined. Sample-barcoded 5' priming and a J-beta primer mix drove a second PCR of about 6 to 12 cycles. From the 5' RACE reads, TCRdb called clonotypes with MiXCR, one entry per CDR3 protein. The data hold hundreds of thousands of distinct CDR3 sequences, with under 65% observed a single time. Trimming cost V 2 bases and J 4 bases, with 18 bases left between them. This CDR3 has 16 amino acids. Germline V gene lookup returns CDR1 ENHRY and CDR2 SYGVKD. The data were obtained in a study of blood T cells in healthy people across ages. General observations from the study: Estimates of total diversity, which came from one million sequenced T cells, were considered to be underestimates.

What was sequenced was blood. The receptor was derived from a woman of 80 years or more in good health. The genes are TRBV10-3 and TRBJ2-7; D possibly corresponds to TRBD1 (8 bases). The CDR3 nucleotides are TGTGCCATCAGTGAGCCAGGACAGGGAGGGGGATACGAGCAGTACTTC. It is translated as CAISEPGQGGGYEQYF.